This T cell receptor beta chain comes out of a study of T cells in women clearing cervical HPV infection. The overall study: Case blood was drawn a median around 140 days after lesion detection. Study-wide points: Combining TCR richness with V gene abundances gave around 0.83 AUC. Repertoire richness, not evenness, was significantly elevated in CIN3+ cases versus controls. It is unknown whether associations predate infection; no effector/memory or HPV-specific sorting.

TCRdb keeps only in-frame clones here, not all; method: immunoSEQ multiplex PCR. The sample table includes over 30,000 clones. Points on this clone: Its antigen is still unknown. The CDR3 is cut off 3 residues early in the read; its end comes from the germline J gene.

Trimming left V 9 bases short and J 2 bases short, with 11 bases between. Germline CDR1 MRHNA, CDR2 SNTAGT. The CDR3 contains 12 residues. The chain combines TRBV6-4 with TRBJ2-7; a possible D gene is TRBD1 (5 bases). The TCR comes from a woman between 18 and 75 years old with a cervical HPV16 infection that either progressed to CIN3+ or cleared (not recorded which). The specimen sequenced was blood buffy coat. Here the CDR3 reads CARSRTTYEQYF. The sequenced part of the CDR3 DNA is TGTGCCAGGTCGAGGACAACCTACGAG.